A single sample is the source of the 29 T cell receptor beta chains below, sequenced in a study of cytomegalovirus exposure and HLA in healthy donors. 60 Vbeta and 13 Jbeta primers were used in PCR. The protocol was immunoSEQ multiplex PCR, while the TCRdb copy is restricted to in-frame clones and leaves out a portion. The repertoire has about 120,000 clones, 77% of them found once; the top ten carry approximately 9.9%. The sequenced sample consisted of PBMCs. These receptors all come from a man aged 40-55 years in good health and CMV-seropositive.

This clone was counted between two and nine times. The junction departs from the called germline gene at one end, perhaps through a read error. V usage is TRBV7-9 and J usage is TRBJ1-2, with a possible D match to TRBD1 (6 bases). Germline CDR1 and CDR2: SEHNR and FQNEAQ (reference sequence). The CDR3 contains 14 residues. The CDR3 nucleotides read TGTTCCAGCAGCTTCGGCCAGGGGATAGATGGCTACACCTTC. It specifies CSSSFGQGIDGYTF.

The V gene is TRBV5-1, the J gene TRBJ2-1; 9 nucleotides align to TRBD1. In germline, CDR1 is SGHRS, CDR2 YFSETQ. The CDR3 is made up of 15 amino acids. The ends lost 7 bases at V and 3 bases at J; junction bases unmatched: 8. The CDR3 DNA is TGCGCCAGCTCCTTCGGGGACAGGGACTACAATGAGCAGTTCTTC. Its translation: CASSFGDRDYNEQFF. The whole variable domain, remainder taken from reference TRBV5-1 and TRBJ2-1, is KAGVTQTPRYLIKTRGQQVTLSCSPISGHRSVSWYQQTPGQGLQFLFEYFSETQRNKGNFPGRFSGRQFSNSRSEMNVSTLELGDSALYLCASSFGDRDYNEQFFGPGTRLTVL.

This chain links TRBV11-2 with TRBJ1-1; D is undetermined. Trimming left V 1 base short and J 6 bases short, with 9 bases between. The CDR3 length is 13 residues. Germline V gene sequence: CDR1 SGHAT, CDR2 FQNNGV. CDR3 residues: CASSLAGIPEAFF. The CDR3 DNA is TGTGCCAGCAGCTTAGCGGGAATCCCTGAAGCTTTCTTT.

The chain uses TRBV25-1 and TRBJ2-3; D is possibly TRBD2 (6 bases). Trimming cost V 4 bases and J 4 bases, with 12 bases left between them. The CDR3 runs 14 residues. Germline V lookup: CDR1 MGHDK, CDR2 SYGVNS. The CDR3: CASSAWTGADTQYF. The CDR3 DNA is TGTGCCAGCAGTGCCTGGACGGGAGCAGATACGCAGTATTTT.

The CDR3 reads CASSSRTGGTEAFF. In nucleotides, the CDR3 is TGTGCCAGCAGCTCCCGGACAGGGGGCACTGAAGCTTTCTTT. The rearrangement uses TRBV7-2 and TRBJ1-1, with 10 bases lining up with TRBD1. This CDR3 spans 14 amino acids. V shed 4 bases, J shed 4 bases, and the junction held 3 bases outside the gene matches. From germline, CDR1 is SGHTA and CDR2 FQGNSA.

CDR3 in amino acids: CAARRSGALRNYEQYF. CDR3 coding DNA: TGTGCCGCGCGCAGGAGCGGGGCCCTACGGAACTACGAGCAGTACTTC. V and J are TRBV2 and TRBJ2-7; 7 bases line up with TRBD2. Germline V gene data show CDR1 as SNHLY and CDR2 as FYNNEI. The trim removed 11 bases at V and 3 bases at J, leaving 19 bases unmatched. This CDR3 comprises 16 residues.

The gene calls are TRBV9 and TRBJ1-1; 7 nucleotides line up with TRBD1. The CDR3 sequence is 14 residues long. J gave up 4 bases and V 4 bases, and 7 bases lay outside the gene matches. Germline CDR1 SGDLS, CDR2 YYNGEE. The CDR3 DNA reads TGTGCCAGCAGCCCCAGACAGGGCGGCACTGAAGCTTTCTTT. This encodes CASSPRQGGTEAFF.

This clone was recorded once. The chain joins TRBV7-3 to TRBJ1-1; 7 nucleotides agree with TRBD1. The V segment lost 6 bases and the J segment 3 bases; nucleotides outside the gene matches: 7. The CDR3 contains 14 residues. CDR1 and CDR2 (germline): SGHTA, FQGTGA. The CDR3 region has the DNA TGTGCCAGCAGGAGGGGGCATGGGGACACTGAAGCTTTCTTT. Translation gives CASRRGHGDTEAFF.

In the case of this clone: Its ends do not fully match the called genes, so a read error is possible. The rearrangement links TRBV7-7 to TRBJ2-7, with D possibly TRBD1 on 5 matching bases. CDR1 and CDR2 (germline): SSHAT, FNYEAQ (reference sequence). CDR3 length: 14 amino acids. CDR3 coding DNA: TGTGCTAGCAGCTTAGGTCAGGGCAACGACGAGCAGTACTTC. This translates into CASSLGQGNDEQYF. Full variable domain (rest looked up from reference TRBV7-7 and TRBJ2-7): GAGVSQSPRYKVTKRGQDVTLRCDPISSHATLYWYQQALGQGPEFLTYFNYEAQPDKSGLPSDRFSAERPEGSISTLTIQRTEQRDSAMYRCASSLGQGNDEQYFGPGTRLTVT.

About this clone itself: One end of the junction does not line up with germline, which may come from a read error. The chain links TRBV7-9 to TRBJ1-3; D uncertain. CDR3 length: 13 amino acids. Germline V gives CDR1 SEHNR, CDR2 FQNEAQ (reference sequence). The CDR3 loop reads CSSSLTEGNTIYF. Written as DNA, the CDR3 is TGTTCCAGCAGCCTGACTGAGGGAAACACCATATATTTT. The variable domain in full, completed from reference TRBV7-9 and TRBJ1-3, reads DTGVSQNPRHKITKRGQNVTFRCDPISEHNRLYWYRQTLGQGPEFLTYFQNEAQLEKSRLLSDRFSAERPKGSFSTLEIQRTEQGDSAMYLCSSSLTEGNTIYFGEGSWLTVV.

V is TRBV7-9 and J is TRBJ2-7; 7 bases are shared with TRBD1. Trimming took 1 base from V and 3 from J; bases not matched to a gene: 6. The CDR3 is 15 residues long. The germline V gene encodes CDR1 SEHNR and CDR2 FQNEAQ (reference sequence). The CDR3: CASSLVGQTIYEQYF. In DNA, the CDR3 is TGTGCCAGCAGCTTAGTGGGACAGACAATCTACGAGCAGTACTTC.

The chain has TRBV12-2 and TRBJ1-5. TRBV12-2 is tagged as a pseudogene. CDR3 length equals 18 residues. The CDR3, as DNA: TGTGCAAGTCGCTTAGCTGGTAGGTTCAGGAGGCCGGATCAGCCCCAGCATTTT. Protein sequence: CASRLAGRFRRPDQPQHF.

The chain has TRBV30 and TRBJ2-1; a possible D gene is TRBD2 (7 bases). Trimming removed 4 bases from V and 7 bases from J, with 23 bases in between. Per the germline V gene, CDR1 is GTSNPN and CDR2 is SVGIG (reference sequence). The CDR3 sequence is 16 residues long. CDR3 region: CAWTHGAVGGRNEQFF. The CDR3 DNA is TGTGCCTGGACCCATGGGGCGGTGGGGGGGCGGAATGAGCAGTTCTTC.

The CDR3 region is CASTTPPGETQYF. Here the CDR3 DNA reads TGTGCCAGCACCACTCCCCCCGGGGAGACCCAGTACTTC. The genes are TRBV7-2 and TRBJ2-5; D gene uncertain. V lost 7 bases and J 5 bases, leaving 14 bases between the germline ends. The CDR3 runs to 13 residues. Germline V gives CDR1 SGHTA, CDR2 FQGNSA.

The V gene is TRBV5-4, the J gene TRBJ2-2; D is ambiguous. Germline values: CDR1 SGHNT, CDR2 YYREEE (reference sequence). Trimming left V 5 bases short and J 1 base short, with 6 bases between. The CDR3 totals 13 residues. The CDR3 reads CASSSRNTGELFF. DNA for the CDR3: TGTGCCAGCAGTAGTCGGAACACCGGGGAGCTGTTTTTT.

The table lists this clone with a few counts. Other nucleotide sequences in the sample specify the same CDR3. The chain joins TRBV19 to TRBJ2-1, with TRBD2 identical over 8 bases. The length of the CDR3 is 14 residues. Per the germline V gene, CDR1 is LNHDA and CDR2 is SQIVND (reference sequence). Trimming took 5 bases from V and 4 from J; bases not matched to a gene: 4. Here the CDR3 DNA reads TGTGCCAGTAGTTCGGGGGGGGATTACAATGAGCAGTTCTTC. The encoded protein is CASSSGGDYNEQFF.

This clone has more than one count but fewer than ten. The V call is TRBV7-2, the J call TRBJ2-3, with D perhaps matching TRBD2 (6 bases). The germline V gene has CDR1 SGHTA and CDR2 FQGNSA. V was pared by 1 base and J by 4 bases, with 21 bases between. This CDR3 spans 18 amino acids. CDR3 residues: CASSLGFGTRRRPDTQYF. The CDR3 nucleotides read TGTGCCAGCAGCTTAGGATTCGGGACTCGCCGGAGGCCAGATACGCAGTATTTT.

The V call is TRBV6-1, the J call TRBJ1-5; D gene ambiguous. CDR3 size: 14 residues. Trimming shortened V by 6 bases and J by 0 bases, and 9 bases separated the two germline ends. Germline values: CDR1 MNHNS, CDR2 SASEGT. Written as DNA, the CDR3 is TGTGCCAGCAGCCCCCGAGATAGCAATCAGCCCCAGCATTTT. It yields the protein CASSPRDSNQPQHF.

This clone was detected a few times. V and J are TRBV5-4 and TRBJ1-2; D call uncertain. V was pared by 0 bases and J by 8 bases, with 11 bases between. The CDR3 is 13 amino acids. Germline loops: CDR1 SGHNT, CDR2 YYREEE (reference sequence). The DNA of the CDR3 is TGTGCCAGCAGCTTGGCAGATTCACGCGGCTACACCTTC. Its translation is CASSLADSRGYTF.

In this sample, this clone turned up a few times. CDR3 bases: TGTGCCAGCAGCTTGGTCAGACAGACAAGCTACAATGAGCAGTTCTTC. Its translation is CASSLVRQTSYNEQFF. V is TRBV5-6 and J is TRBJ2-1, with D possibly matching TRBD1 (5 bases). This CDR3 is built from 16 residues. V was shortened by 0 bases and J by 3 bases, with 13 bases between the two germline ends. Germline V gene sequence: CDR1 SGHDT, CDR2 YYEEEE.

In nucleotides, the CDR3 is TGCGCCAGCAGCCAAGACTACAGCCCCTACAATGAGCAGTTCTTC. Its protein is CASSQDYSPYNEQFF. The chain combines TRBV4-3 with TRBJ2-1; D gene uncertain. This CDR3 contains 15 residues. From germline, CDR1 is LGHNA and CDR2 YSLEER. The V and J ends lost 0 bases and 2 bases respectively, with 8 bases between them.

The chain has TRBV19 and TRBJ1-3; tentative D call: TRBD1 (5 bases). V lost 7 bases and J 0 bases, leaving 10 bases between the germline ends. Germline V gene sequence: CDR1 LNHDA, CDR2 SQIVND (reference sequence). The CDR3 is 14 residues long. DNA of the CDR3: TGTGCCAGTATGACGGGGGGCTCTGGAAACACCATATATTTT. Its translation: CASMTGGSGNTIYF.

In this sample, this clone turned up a few times. The rearrangement joins TRBV7-8 to TRBJ1-3; 7 bases are shared with TRBD1. Germline-derived CDR1 and CDR2 are SGHVS and FQNEAQ. The CDR3 is 14 residues long. V gave up 1 base and J gave up 7 bases; unmatched junction bases: 4. The CDR3 reads CASSLVPGGNTIYF. The CDR3 coding sequence is TGTGCCAGCAGCTTAGTTCCAGGGGGGAACACCATATATTTT.

The rearrangement joins TRBV5-4 to TRBJ1-2; 7 bases map to TRBD1. The length of the CDR3 is 14 residues. Germline trimming cut 3 bases from V and 4 bases from J; bases unmatched to any gene: 6. Germline V gene sequence: CDR1 SGHNT, CDR2 YYREEE (reference sequence). This chain's CDR3 is CASSWGDSLYGYTF. The CDR3 region has the DNA TGTGCCAGCAGCTGGGGGGACAGTCTCTATGGCTACACCTTC.

This clone was seen a few times. Distinct nucleotide sequences in the sample also encode this CDR3. The chain employs TRBV6-4 and TRBJ2-1; D gene ambiguous. The germline CDR1 and CDR2 sequences are MRHNA and SNTAGT. The CDR3 contains 11 residues. Trimming removed 6 bases at V and 5 bases at J, with 5 bases between. The CDR3 spells CASRENNEQFF. The DNA for the CDR3 is TGTGCCAGCAGGGAGAACAATGAGCAGTTCTTC.

V is TRBV11-2 and J is TRBJ1-1, with D tentatively TRBD1 (5 bases). Germline V lookup: CDR1 SGHAT, CDR2 FQNNGV. V was clipped by 3 bases and J by 0 bases, with 8 bases between them. The CDR3 length is 14 residues. CDR3 residues: CASSFQGMNTEAFF. The CDR3 nucleotides read TGTGCCAGCAGCTTCCAGGGAATGAACACTGAAGCTTTCTTT. Using reference TRBV11-2 and TRBJ1-1 for the parts outside the CDR3, the full variable domain is EAGVAQSPRYKIIEKRQSVAFWCNPISGHATLYWYQQILGQGPKLLIQFQNNGVVDDSQLPKDRFSAERLKGVDSTLKIQPAKLEDSAVYLCASSFQGMNTEAFFGQGTRLTVV.

The V and J genes are TRBV19 and TRBJ2-3, with D tentatively TRBD1 (5 bases). This CDR3 is built from 13 residues. Germline V CDR1 and CDR2: LNHDA, SQIVND (reference sequence). V gave up 2 bases and J gave up 5 bases, with 8 bases separating them. As DNA, the CDR3 is TGTGCCAGTAGTATACAGGGCGAAGATACGCAGTATTTT. Protein sequence: CASSIQGEDTQYF.

This clone was seen a few times. The gene calls are TRBV7-8 and TRBJ2-1, with D perhaps TRBD1 (5 bases). The CDR3 extends over 16 amino acids. V shed 5 bases and J shed 12 bases, with 26 bases lying between them. Germline assignment: CDR1 SGHVS and CDR2 FQNEAQ. CDR3 sequence reads: CASSPHTGRTMNWQFF. The CDR3 bases are TGTGCCAGCAGCCCACACACAGGACGTACAATGAATTGGCAGTTCTTC.

This clone was recorded once. The chain carries TRBV28 and TRBJ1-5; D unresolved. There are 12 residues in the CDR3. V lost 4 bases to trimming and J lost 6 bases, with 7 bases between them. The germline V gene encodes CDR1 MDHEN and CDR2 SYDVKM. The CDR3 DNA follows: TGTGCCAGCAGTTCGGGGTCTCAGCCCCAGCATTTT. Its translation is CASSSGSQPQHF.